These T cell receptor beta chains were read from a single sample in a study of Ad26.COV2.S vaccination and SARS-CoV-2 variants. Clones were sequenced by immunoSEQ multiplex PCR, and TCRdb holds only the in-frame ones, with some missing. The sample contains 380,000 or so clones, less than 90% of which appear only once. This material consisted of peripheral blood, taken in a trial of Ad26.COV2.S vaccine versus placebo. Receptors originate from a person between 18 and 59 years old who received the Ad26.COV2.S COVID-19 vaccine or a placebo. Both conserved end residues are part of each CDR3. Fields, in order: clone size, J gene, D gene, V gene, CDR3 DNA, CDR3 protein. D genes are given only for firm matches. Only part of the rows carry a size: once, few, many, or a class if the clone is expanded.

abundance: .
j_gene: TRBJ1-1
d_gene: .
v_gene: TRBV3-1/TRBV3-2
CDR3nt: TGTGCCAGCAGCCAGGGGGAGGAAGCTTTCTTT
CDR3aa: CASSQGEEAFF

abundance: once
j_gene: TRBJ2-6
d_gene: .
v_gene: TRBV5-1
CDR3nt: TGCGCCAGCAGCTTGTTAGGGGGGGCCGACTCTGGGGCCAACGTCCTGACTTTC
CDR3aa: CASSLLGGADSGANVLTF

abundance: .
j_gene: TRBJ2-2
d_gene: TRBD2
v_gene: TRBV11-2
CDR3nt: TGTGCCAGCAGCTTCCGGAGCTTACGACTAGCGGGAGTCGGGGAGCTGTTTTTT
CDR3aa: CASSFRSLRLAGVGELFF

abundance: .
j_gene: TRBJ1-5
d_gene: .
v_gene: TRBV4-3
CDR3nt: TGCGCCAGCAGCCAAGGGTGGGACACCAATCAGCCCCAGCATTTT
CDR3aa: CASSQGWDTNQPQHF

abundance: .
j_gene: TRBJ2-3
d_gene: TRBD2
v_gene: TRBV29-1
CDR3nt: TGCAGCGTTGAAGCCGTGGGGACTAGCGGGAGAACAGATACGCAGTATTTT
CDR3aa: CSVEAVGTSGRTDTQYF

abundance: .
j_gene: TRBJ1-5
d_gene: .
v_gene: TRBV4-1
CDR3nt: TGCGCCAGCAGCCAAGATATAGGACGCCTCAATCAGCCCCAGCATTTT
CDR3aa: CASSQDIGRLNQPQHF

abundance: .
j_gene: TRBJ2-7
d_gene: .
v_gene: TRBV7-2
CDR3nt: TGTGCCAGCAGCTTAGCGCTGGCGTCCTACGAGCAGTACTTC
CDR3aa: CASSLALASYEQYF

abundance: .
j_gene: TRBJ1-3
d_gene: .
v_gene: TRBV18
CDR3nt: TGTGCCAGCTCACCACCGATGGATGGAAACACCATATATTTT
CDR3aa: CASSPPMDGNTIYF

abundance: .
j_gene: TRBJ1-2
d_gene: .
v_gene: TRBV6-1
CDR3nt: TGTGCCAGCAGTGAAAGGCCAGATGGAGGTAACTATGGCTACACCTTC
CDR3aa: CASSERPDGGNYGYTF

abundance: .
j_gene: TRBJ1-1
d_gene: .
v_gene: TRBV11-2
CDR3nt: TGTGCCAGCAGCTTAGGGGGTTGGACTGAAGCTTTCTTT
CDR3aa: CASSLGGWTEAFF

abundance: .
j_gene: TRBJ1-1
d_gene: .
v_gene: TRBV4-2
CDR3nt: TGTGCCAGCAGCCAAGAAAAGTTAATGGTGGAAGCTTTCTTT
CDR3aa: CASSQEKLMVEAFF

abundance: .
j_gene: TRBJ2-5
d_gene: .
v_gene: TRBV5-1
CDR3nt: TGCGCCAGCAGCTTGGTTAGTCAGGCAGAGACCCAGTACTTC
CDR3aa: CASSLVSQAETQYF

abundance: .
j_gene: TRBJ2-3
d_gene: .
v_gene: TRBV24-1
CDR3nt: TGTGCCACCAGCCTGACGGGGGGCACAGATACGCAGTATTTT
CDR3aa: CATSLTGGTDTQYF

abundance: .
j_gene: TRBJ1-1
d_gene: .
v_gene: TRBV18
CDR3nt: TGTGCCAGCTCACCAACGGTACCGCTGAACACTGAAGCTTTCTTT
CDR3aa: CASSPTVPLNTEAFF

abundance: few
j_gene: TRBJ1-1
d_gene: .
v_gene: TRBV5-8
CDR3nt: TGTGCCAGCAGCTTGGGGAGAATGCCAGGCGCCTCGCACACTGAAGCTTTCTTT
CDR3aa: CASSLGRMPGASHTEAFF

abundance: .
j_gene: TRBJ2-7
d_gene: TRBD2
v_gene: TRBV28
CDR3nt: TGTGCCAGCAGTACACCGGGACTAGCGGGAGTCTCCGAGCAGTACTTC
CDR3aa: CASSTPGLAGVSEQYF

abundance: .
j_gene: TRBJ2-6
d_gene: .
v_gene: TRBV27
CDR3nt: TGTGCCAGCAGTTTATTTAGGACAGAGAACTCTGGGGCCAACGTCCTGACTTTC
CDR3aa: CASSLFRTENSGANVLTF

abundance: .
j_gene: TRBJ2-7
d_gene: .
v_gene: TRBV7-2
CDR3nt: TGTGCCAGCAGCTTATCGGTCCAGAACTACGAGCAGTACTTC
CDR3aa: CASSLSVQNYEQYF

abundance: .
j_gene: TRBJ1-1
d_gene: .
v_gene: TRBV19
CDR3nt: TGTGCCAGTAGTATAGCCAGCCGCCGCCTGAACACTGAAGCTTTCTTT
CDR3aa: CASSIASRRLNTEAFF

abundance: .
j_gene: TRBJ2-5
d_gene: .
v_gene: TRBV7-9
CDR3nt: TGTGCCAGCAGTCCCCCCCCCGAGACCCAGTACTTC
CDR3aa: CASSPPPETQYF

abundance: .
j_gene: TRBJ2-5
d_gene: .
v_gene: TRBV29-1
CDR3nt: TGCAGCGTTGAAACCGAGACCCAGTACTTC
CDR3aa: CSVETETQYF

abundance: .
j_gene: TRBJ1-2
d_gene: .
v_gene: TRBV28
CDR3nt: TGTGCCAGCAGTTTATTGCACGGATTGAACTATGGCTACACCTTC
CDR3aa: CASSLLHGLNYGYTF

abundance: few
j_gene: TRBJ2-7
d_gene: .
v_gene: TRBV7-3
CDR3nt: TGTGCCAGCAGCCTAGGACAAGTCGGCTACGAGCAGTACTTC
CDR3aa: CASSLGQVGYEQYF

abundance: few
j_gene: TRBJ2-7
d_gene: TRBD1
v_gene: TRBV12-5
CDR3nt: TGTGCTAGTGGTTTGGCATTCGGGGACAGGGGGAGTTACGAGCAGTACTTC
CDR3aa: CASGLAFGDRGSYEQYF

abundance: .
j_gene: TRBJ1-5
d_gene: TRBD1
v_gene: TRBV5-1
CDR3nt: TGCGCCAGCAGCTTGGCAGGGGGTAGCAATCAGCCCCAGCATTTT
CDR3aa: CASSLAGGSNQPQHF

abundance: .
j_gene: TRBJ1-2
d_gene: .
v_gene: TRBV12-3/TRBV12-4
CDR3nt: TGTGCCAGCAGTTTTTCAAGTCGAGGTGGCTACACCTTC
CDR3aa: CASSFSSRGGYTF

abundance: few
j_gene: TRBJ1-5
d_gene: .
v_gene: TRBV6-6
CDR3nt: TGTGCCAGCAGTGCGGGACACTCAGGCAATCAGCCCCAGCATTTT
CDR3aa: CASSAGHSGNQPQHF

abundance: .
j_gene: TRBJ2-2
d_gene: .
v_gene: TRBV21-1
CDR3nt: TGTGCCAGCAGCAAATGGGACAGGGGGCGCGTCACCGGGGAGCTGTTTTTT
CDR3aa: CASSKWDRGRVTGELFF

abundance: .
j_gene: TRBJ2-2
d_gene: .
v_gene: TRBV27
CDR3nt: TGTGCCAGCAGTACGGAGACCGGGGAGCTGTTTTTT
CDR3aa: CASSTETGELFF

abundance: .
j_gene: TRBJ1-1
d_gene: .
v_gene: TRBV6-6
CDR3nt: TGTGCCAGCAGTTACGATCCTTCCGTGAACACTGAAGCTTTCTTT
CDR3aa: CASSYDPSVNTEAFF

abundance: .
j_gene: TRBJ2-7
d_gene: .
v_gene: TRBV5-5
CDR3nt: TGTGCCAGCACCATGCGTTACGAGCAGTACTTC
CDR3aa: CASTMRYEQYF

abundance: .
j_gene: TRBJ1-4
d_gene: TRBD1
v_gene: TRBV28
CDR3nt: TGTGCCAGCAGTTTATCGCCGGACAGGCCGTATGAAAAACTGTTTTTT
CDR3aa: CASSLSPDRPYEKLFF

abundance: .
j_gene: TRBJ2-2
d_gene: TRBD2
v_gene: TRBV5-4
CDR3nt: TGTGCCAGCAGTTTCACGGGGGGATACACCGGGGAGCTGTTTTTT
CDR3aa: CASSFTGGYTGELFF